This TCR beta chain comes out of a study of cytomegalovirus exposure and HLA in healthy donors. Per the germline V gene, CDR1 is SNHLY and CDR2 is FYNNEI. Trimming cost V 5 bases and J 2 bases, with 13 bases left between them. CDR3 length: 15 amino acids. Data came from immunoSEQ multiplex PCR; TCRdb stores just in-frame clones and leaves some out. The data show some 150,000 clones, approximately 90% seen once. The clonotype comes from a man between 18 and 35 years old in good health and CMV-seropositive. The sequenced sample consisted of PBMCs. The J gene is TRBJ1-3, the V gene TRBV2; D is undetermined. DNA of the CDR3: TGTGCCAGCAGTCGATCAGTGTCTCCTGGAAACACCATATATTTT. It yields the protein CASSRSVSPGNTIYF.